The present entry profiles one T cell receptor beta chain with its context. Unique molecular identifiers were incorporated during preparation of the TCRbeta library. TCRdb re-analysed the PCR reads in MiXCR, keeping a single row per CDR3 protein. The profile shows 450,000 to 600,000 distinct CDR3 sequences, 32% of them singletons. The record originates from a study of T-cell reconstitution after alpha-beta-depleted transplantation in children. V lost 0 bases and J 2 bases, leaving 18 bases between the germline ends. The CDR3 spans 18 residues. The V gene's germline CDR1 is SGHAT and CDR2 FQDESV (reference sequence).

The TCR was taken from a human donor who donated a stem cell graft to a child with aplastic anemia. Sequenced here: PBMCs from the stem cell graft donor, sampled from the stem cell graft. The V gene is TRBV11-1, the J gene TRBJ2-3, with D maybe TRBD2 (5 bases). This chain's CDR3 is CASSLALLGGSSTDTQYF. Here the CDR3 DNA reads TGTGCCAGCAGCTTAGCCCTACTAGGCGGGTCCTCCACAGATACGCAGTATTTT.